This T cell receptor beta chain was observed in a study of identifying expanded T cells in peripheral blood. Trimming took 3 bases from V and 5 from J; bases not matched to a gene: 8. CDR1 is MGHRA, CDR2 YSYEKL, per germline. The CDR3 totals 15 residues. Sequenced by immunoSEQ multiplex PCR; TCRdb stores in-frame clones only, minus some. The sample holds tens of thousands of clones, 70% to 90% seen once. This clonotype was sampled from a person aged 18 to 75 in good health. The V call is TRBV4-1, the J call TRBJ1-1; 8 bases line up with TRBD1. The sequenced sample consisted of blood. The CDR3 nucleotides are TGCGCCAGCAGCCAGGCGGACAGGGTGGGGACTGAAGCTTTCTTT. Its translation: CASSQADRVGTEAFF.